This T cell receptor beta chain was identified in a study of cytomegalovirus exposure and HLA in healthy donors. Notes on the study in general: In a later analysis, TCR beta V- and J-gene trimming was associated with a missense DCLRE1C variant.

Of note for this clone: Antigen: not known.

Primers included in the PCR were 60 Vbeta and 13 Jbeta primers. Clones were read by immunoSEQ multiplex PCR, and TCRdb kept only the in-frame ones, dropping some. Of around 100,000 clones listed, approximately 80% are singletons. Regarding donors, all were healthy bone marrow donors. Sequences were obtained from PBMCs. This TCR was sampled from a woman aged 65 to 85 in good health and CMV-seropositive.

CDR3 amino acids: CASSQDAQGPNEQFF. DNA of the CDR3: TGTGCCAGCAGCCAAGATGCCCAGGGTCCCAATGAGCAGTTCTTC. The chain joins TRBV4-2 to TRBJ2-1; tentative D call: TRBD1 (5 bases). V lost 0 bases, J lost 6 bases, and 12 bases lay in between. Germline loops: CDR1 LGHNA, CDR2 YNFKEQ. This CDR3 has 15 residues.